This T cell receptor beta chain originates from a study of cytomegalovirus exposure and HLA in healthy donors. Study-wide results and caveats: At a 0.05 false discovery rate, a later analysis found approximately 17,000 TCR beta sequences to be associated with HLA alleles. Reports indicated that the classifier achieved high specificity and sensitivity in diagnosing cytomegalovirus status.

As concerns this clone: The antigen remains undetermined.

The CDR3 totals 16 residues. The ends lost 2 bases at V and 3 bases at J; junction bases unmatched: 4. The germline V gene has CDR1 MNHEY and CDR2 SMNVEV (reference sequence). The PCR was carried out with 60 Vbeta primers and 13 Jbeta primers. The assay was immunoSEQ multiplex PCR, and TCRdb's table has in-frame clones only and misses some. The table shows 150,000 to 200,000 clones, with around 81% occurring only once. The TCR was taken from a man aged 40-49 years in good health and CMV-seronegative. The chain joins TRBV27 to TRBJ1-4; 9 positions agree with TRBD1. The source material was PBMCs. The CDR3 bases are TGTGCCAGCAGTTTAGCGAGACAGGGGGCTAATGAAAAACTGTTTTTT. This translates into CASSLARQGANEKLFF.